These 14 T cell receptor beta chains originate from one sample sequenced in a study of T cell repertoires in cytomegalovirus infection. TCRdb re-derived calls from the reads in MiXCR, one entry per CDR3 protein. The sample has about 150,000 distinct CDR3 sequences; 17% are singletons. What was sequenced was CD8+ T cells from PBMCs. All receptors come from a human donor in good health (CMV status not recorded). Some clones in this sample may be carry-over from other donors' samples.

This clonotype turned up a few times. The CDR3 here is CASSYSRDNKPTQYF. The CDR3, as DNA: TGTGCCAGCAGTTACTCTCGGGACAACAAACCTACGCAGTATTTT. The chain employs TRBV6-2 or TRBV6-3 and TRBJ2-3, with a possible D match to TRBD1 (6 bases). V was clipped by 0 bases and J by 8 bases, with 15 bases between them. This CDR3 spans 15 amino acids. Germline CDR1 MNHEY, CDR2 SVGEGT.

The CDR3 protein is CASSPGLASGTDTQYF. The CDR3 bases are TGTGCCAGCAGCCCGGGACTAGCGTCCGGAACAGATACGCAGTATTTT. The chain joins TRBV6-2 or TRBV6-3 to TRBJ2-3; 10 nucleotides match TRBD2. Germline values: CDR1 MNHEY, CDR2 SVGEGT. The junction had 9 bases not matched to a gene; V was cut back by 6 bases and J by 3 bases. The CDR3 runs to 16 residues.

This rearrangement joins TRBV11-2 to TRBJ2-7, with a possible D match to TRBD1 (6 bases). Trimming cost V 4 bases and J 0 bases, with 10 bases left between them. This CDR3 contains 14 residues. Germline V gene sequence: CDR1 SGHAT, CDR2 FQNNGV. CDR3 in DNA: TGTGCCAGCAGCTACCAAGGGGGCTCCTACGAGCAGTACTTC. Its translation is CASSYQGGSYEQYF. Filled out from reference TRBV11-2 and TRBJ2-7, the complete variable domain reads EAGVAQSPRYKIIEKRQSVAFWCNPISGHATLYWYQQILGQGPKLLIQFQNNGVVDDSQLPKDRFSAERLKGVDSTLKIQPAKLEDSAVYLCASSYQGGSYEQYFGPGTRLTVT.

The chain uses TRBV20-1 and TRBJ1-2; D is uncertain. V gave up 0 bases and J gave up 0 bases, with 5 bases separating them. The germline V gene has CDR1 DFQATT and CDR2 SNEGSKA (reference sequence). The CDR3 is 13 amino acids. The CDR3 here is CSARDRANYGYTF. The DNA for the CDR3 is TGCAGTGCTAGAGATCGGGCTAACTATGGCTACACCTTC.

In regard to this clonotype: Germline and junction disagree at one end, which may indicate a read error. The gene calls are TRBV6-2 or TRBV6-3 and TRBJ2-6; D remains ambiguous. Germline V gene sequence: CDR1 MNHEY, CDR2 SVGEGT. This CDR3 region has 15 residues. CDR3 sequence (DNA): TGTGCCAGCAGTTCCAGAATCTCTAGGGCCAACGTCCTGACTTTC. Protein product: CASSSRISRANVLTF.

This chain uses TRBV7-9 with TRBJ2-2; maybe TRBD1 (6 bases). Germline V gene lookup returns CDR1 SEHNR and CDR2 FQNEAQ (reference sequence). Deletions cut 4 bases from V and 0 bases from J, with 9 bases between. This CDR3 contains 15 residues. CDR3 DNA: TGTGCCAGCAGCTACCGGGACACGAACACCGGGGAGCTGTTTTTT. Residues: CASSYRDTNTGELFF.

In DNA form, the CDR3 reads TGTGCCAGCAGCTTATGGGGACTAGCGGCCAGCTCCTACAATGAGCAGTTCTTC. It yields the protein CASSLWGLAASSYNEQFF. This chain links TRBV11-1 with TRBJ2-1, with 11 nucleotides matching TRBD2. V shed 2 bases, J shed 0 bases, and the junction held 6 bases outside the gene matches. The germline V gene has CDR1 SGHAT and CDR2 FQDESV (reference sequence). The CDR3 is 18 amino acids.

This clonotype was counted only a few times. CDR3 amino acids: CASIASPSEQYF. Here the CDR3 DNA reads TGTGCCAGCATCGCAAGTCCCTCCGAGCAGTACTTC. The chain combines TRBV7-2 with TRBJ2-7; D not resolved. The germline V and J ends were trimmed by 7 bases and 6 bases, with 13 bases remaining between them. The V gene's germline CDR1 is SGHTA and CDR2 FQGNSA. The CDR3 loop spans 12 amino acids.

This chain joins TRBV5-1 and TRBJ2-5, with 10 positions matching TRBD2. Per germline, CDR1 SGHRS and CDR2 YFSETQ. The CDR3 is 14 residues long. With 7 bases clipped from V and 2 bases from J, the junction kept 5 bases outside the gene matches. This CDR3 is CASGPAGGQETQYF. The CDR3 DNA follows: TGCGCCAGCGGGCCAGCGGGGGGGCAAGAGACCCAGTACTTC.

This chain uses TRBV15 with TRBJ2-5, with TRBD2 as a possible D gene (6 bases). CDR3 length: 13 residues. Germline-derived CDR1 and CDR2 are LNHNV and YYDKDF (reference sequence). Deletions cut 10 bases from V and 3 bases from J, with 15 bases between. The CDR3 spells CANPPGGEETQYF. The CDR3 nucleotides are TGTGCCAACCCTCCCGGGGGTGAAGAGACCCAGTACTTC.

The sample holds a few counts of this clonotype. This chain joins TRBV12-3 or TRBV12-4 and TRBJ2-1, with TRBD2 matching over 10 bases. The CDR3 has 15 residues. J lost 3 bases, V lost 3 bases, and 2 bases had no gene match. CDR3 region: CASSFLAGDYNEQFF. DNA for the CDR3: TGTGCCAGCAGTTTCCTAGCGGGGGACTACAATGAGCAGTTCTTC.

Written as DNA, the CDR3 is TGTGCCAGTAGTATAGGTGAAGACACTGAAGCTTTCTTT. Translating gives CASSIGEDTEAFF. This chain connects TRBV19 to TRBJ1-1; no clear D. The CDR3 sequence is 13 residues long. The germline V gene encodes CDR1 LNHDA and CDR2 SQIVND (reference sequence). V was shortened by 1 base and J by 3 bases, with 6 bases between the two germline ends.

In this sample, this clonotype turned up a few times. The V gene is TRBV7-3, the J gene TRBJ2-7; D is perhaps TRBD1 (6 bases). Trimming pared 6 bases from V and 3 bases from J, leaving 18 bases between. This CDR3 contains 15 residues. Germline CDR1 reads SGHTA; CDR2 reads FQGTGA. The CDR3 sequence is CASRSGENKDYEQYF. CDR3 nucleotide sequence: TGTGCCAGCAGGTCAGGGGAAAATAAGGACTACGAGCAGTACTTC.

The rearrangement links TRBV5-4 to TRBJ2-1, with a tentative D call TRBD2 (5 bases). This CDR3 contains 16 residues. Per germline, CDR1 SGHNT and CDR2 YYREEE (reference sequence). Trimming took 3 bases from V and 4 from J, leaving 17 bases between them. CDR3 protein: CASSWNPVDLYNEQFF. Here the CDR3 DNA reads TGTGCCAGCAGCTGGAACCCCGTGGACTTATACAATGAGCAGTTCTTC.